This T cell receptor beta chain was recovered during a study of OX40 agonist ivuxolimab in advanced cancers. J was trimmed by 4 bases and V by 7 bases; bases with no gene match: 10. This CDR3 region has 16 residues. From germline, CDR1 is SNHLY and CDR2 FYNNEI. Measured with immunoSEQ multiplex PCR; TCRdb has only the in-frame clones, and not every one. This table holds 12,000 or so clones, 80% to 85% found once. General study findings and limits: On average, CD8+ T cells had more expanded clones than CD4+.

In regard to this clone: As yet, its antigen is unknown.

The material sequenced was CD4+ or CD8+ T cells sorted from blood, taken in a trial of the OX40 agonist ivuxolimab. This clonotype was sampled from an adult with an advanced solid tumor such as melanoma, head and neck, liver or kidney cancer. The chain uses TRBV2 and TRBJ1-6; TRBD1 matches 7 bases. CDR3 coding DNA: TGTGCCAGCACCGAAGGCCAGGGGGGATATAATTCACCCCTCCACTTT. Its protein is CASTEGQGGYNSPLHF.